This record covers a single TCR beta chain. Its cognate antigen is unknown. CDR1 and CDR2 (germline): LGHNA, YSLEER. With 4 bases removed from V and 6 bases from J, the gap between germline ends came to 16 bases. The CDR3 runs to 15 residues. This table comes from immunoSEQ multiplex PCR, and its TCRdb copy is limited to in-frame clones, with some not included. The sample lists about 320,000 clones, roughly 90% occurring once. The sample originates from a study of Ad26.COV2.S vaccination and SARS-CoV-2 variants. About the study: Within the COV1001 Ad26.COV2.S trial arm, the donor was enrolled. Points from the study as a whole: Substantial response breadth was reportedly seen for spike-specific CD8+ and CD4+ T cells after vaccination. Placebo recipients and vaccine recipients were similar in non-spike TCR breadth.

Treatment defined: some 19 received Ad26.COV2.S at low or high dose, single or two shots; a few received placebo; per-sample allocation not given. The investigators took samples on day 63 after the first vaccine or placebo injection. Expressing Wuhan-strain SARS-CoV-2 spike, an Ad26 vector served as the vaccine. The sequencing used peripheral blood, collected in a trial of Ad26.COV2.S vaccine versus placebo. This receptor was taken from a person aged 18-60 years who received the Ad26.COV2.S COVID-19 vaccine or a placebo. This sequence joins TRBV4-3 and TRBJ1-5; D remains unclear. The CDR3 DNA sequence: TGCGCCAGCAGCCGAAGCGCTCCCGGGGTTCAGCCCCAGCATTTT. Its protein is CASSRSAPGVQPQHF.